The 9 T cell receptor beta chains below were found in one sample sequenced in a study of T cells in Graves' hyperthyroidism and ophthalmopathy. RNA transcripts yielded amplified TCR beta CDR3 regions. Using the HTBI primer set, a first-round RT-PCR was run on the TCR CDR3. TCRdb recomputed calls from the multiplex PCR reads with MiXCR, one row per CDR3 protein. The data contain a few hundred thousand distinct CDR3 sequences, about 16% of them singletons. Sequenced sample: blood. Receptor source: a woman in her 30s with Graves' ophthalmopathy.

This clonotype appeared many times. The J gene is TRBJ2-4, the V gene TRBV12-3 or TRBV12-4, with 8 positions matching TRBD2. V shed 6 bases and J 7 bases; nucleotides not matched to a gene: 11. The CDR3 is made up of 15 amino acids. As DNA, the CDR3 is TGTGCCAGCAGAGCCTCGGGGGGGGGTCCGAACATTCAGTACTTC. It is translated as CASRASGGGPNIQYF.

This clonotype was recorded at least ten times. The chain joins TRBV5-8 to TRBJ2-5, with D possibly matching TRBD2 (7 bases). This CDR3 comprises 13 residues. With 10 bases removed from V and 4 bases from J, the gap between germline ends came to 17 bases. Per the germline V gene, CDR1 is SGHTS and CDR2 is YDEGEE. CDR3 in amino acids: CAGSWGGGETQYF. The CDR3 DNA follows: TGTGCCGGTAGTTGGGGGGGCGGAGAGACCCAGTACTTC.

The sample holds a few counts of this clonotype. This chain joins TRBV6-2 or TRBV6-3 and TRBJ2-2; D is perhaps TRBD1 or TRBD2 (6 bases each). Germline values: CDR1 MNHEY, CDR2 SVGEGT. The CDR3 contains 15 residues. V shed 6 bases and J shed 1 base, with 12 bases lying between them. CDR3 in DNA: TGTGCCAGCAGAGGGGGGCATCTGAACACCGGGGAGCTGTTTTTT. Residues: CASRGGHLNTGELFF.

The genes are TRBV27 and TRBJ2-1; 10 bases map to TRBD1. The CDR3 is 18 amino acids. Germline trimming cut 3 bases from V and 5 bases from J; bases unmatched to any gene: 13. Germline CDR1 and CDR2: MNHEY and SMNVEV (reference sequence). The CDR3 nucleotides are TGTGCCAGCAGTTTTGGGACAGGGGATGCCGGTGGGGACAATGAGCAGTTCTTC. Protein sequence: CASSFGTGDAGGDNEQFF.

The rearrangement joins TRBV14 to TRBJ2-3; no clear D gene. This CDR3 is 13 amino acids long. CDR1 is SGHDN and CDR2 is FVKESK in the germline V gene. The ends were cut back, 4 bases at V and 3 bases at J, with 8 bases in the middle. The CDR3 coding sequence is TGTGCCAGCAGCCCAGCTTTTACAGATACGCAGTATTTT. Translation gives CASSPAFTDTQYF.

The chain couples TRBV6-1 to TRBJ2-4, with TRBD1 identical over 8 bases. The CDR3 is made up of 16 amino acids. After removal of 2 bases from V and 2 bases from J, the junction contained 5 bases not matched to a gene. Germline CDR1 and CDR2: MNHNS and SASEGT. This CDR3 reads CASSEQQGGTKNIQYF. In nucleotides, the CDR3 is TGTGCCAGCAGTGAACAACAGGGGGGAACCAAAAACATTCAGTACTTC.

In this sample, this clonotype turned up many times. The chain combines TRBV28 with TRBJ2-7; D ambiguous. V lost 3 bases, J lost 5 bases, and 17 bases lay in between. Germline V CDR1 and CDR2: MDHEN, SYDVKM. This CDR3 is built from 15 residues. For the CDR3, the DNA is TGTGCCAGCAGTTTGGGGTGGGGTCCCTGGGACGAGCAGTACTTC. Encoded protein: CASSLGWGPWDEQYF.

This clonotype was picked up one time. The chain couples TRBV24-1 to TRBJ1-5; 11 nucleotides agree with TRBD1. CDR3 size: 16 residues. Looked up from germline, CDR1 is KGHDR and CDR2 is SFDVKD. The J segment lost 3 bases and the V segment lost 8 bases, leaving 8 bases of the junction unmatched. DNA for the CDR3: TGTGCCACCATCTCCCGGGACAGGGGGTTCAATCAGCCCCAGCATTTT. Its protein product is CATISRDRGFNQPQHF.

This clonotype came up many times. V usage is TRBV10-3 and J usage is TRBJ2-7, with 10 nucleotides matching TRBD2. The V gene's germline CDR1 is ENHRY and CDR2 SYGVKD. The length of the CDR3 is 15 residues. Unmatched junction bases numbered 9, after V lost 4 bases and J lost 6 bases. This CDR3 reads CAISGTSGRAGEQYF. In nucleotides, the CDR3 is TGTGCCATCAGTGGGACCAGCGGGAGGGCCGGCGAGCAGTACTTC.